The rows below give T cell receptor beta chains drawn from one sample of a study of neoadjuvant nivolumab and ipilimumab in lung cancer. Sequenced by immunoSEQ multiplex PCR; TCRdb stores in-frame clones only, minus some. The sample has thousands of clones; approximately 88% are singletons. This specimen was tumor tissue, taken after neoadjuvant nivolumab, alone or with ipilimumab, at or shortly before surgery. These receptor sequences come from an adult with non-small cell lung cancer. Both conserved end residues are part of each CDR3.

v_gene,CDR3aa
TRBV5-1,CASRLMTSGANVLTF
TRBV5-1,CASSLRDANYEQYF
TRBV6-6,CASSRNGELFF
TRBV6-1,CATRTGRATEAFF
TRBV19,CASSVGLAGVYEQFF
TRBV10-2,CASSESIGLRNYGYTF
TRBV29-1,CSVRIWDRGKEKLFF
TRBV6-6,CASSYSNGYNEQFF
TRBV9,CASPDPKDPYEQYF
TRBV29-1,CSVPDYQETQYF
TRBV11-2,CASSSGQGSGETQYF
TRBV30,CAWSVGGLEAFF
TRBV19,CASSAGLAGGSYEQYF
TRBV28,CASSYGQGFRREQYF
TRBV18,CASFSNIGQFF
TRBV19,CASSAGRGYYEQYF
TRBV5-4,CASSPSLAKNIQYF
TRBV5-1,CASSPQGQGGVTQYF
TRBV6-5,CASSYNRDYGYTF
TRBV28,CASSLSGTGGILSGYTF
TRBV2,CASSRGLRETQYF
TRBV18,CASSSQRLGTGELFF
TRBV11-1,CASSLTMSGAYSGNTIYF
TRBV5-6,CASSRGTPTDTQYF
TRBV6-1,CASGRREYPGEQYF
TRBV7-2,CASSLLGTDGYTF
TRBV5-1,CASRKERDGYTF
TRBV7-2,CASSSGLAGSYEQYF
TRBV6-1,CASSLESSSGNTIYF
TRBV5-4,CASSLAGGISDTQYF
TRBV6-1,CASSDRENSPLHF
TRBV7-9,CASSRGHQPQHF
TRBV4-3,CASSRNDPGDEKLFF
TRBV27,CASSLGGAGANVLTF
TRBV11-2,CASSLSRATAYNEQFF
TRBV7-7,CASSPTGQTSTDTQYF
TRBV5-1,CASSSLGGNTIYF
TRBV28,CASSYSGPPLHF
TRBV10-3,CAISESRGEPITFTQYF
TRBV7-6,CASSFSDREAFF
TRBV6-5,CASSYSRSSYEQYF
TRBV30,CAWSVRGGSTDTQYF
TRBV15,CATSSFGDRDEQYF
TRBV5-1,CASSTDNTEAFF
TRBV29-1,CSVAADRGYGYTF
TRBV5-6,CASSSSSAEDQETQYF
TRBV27,CASSFVSNYGYTF
TRBV18,CASSPRRGYEQYF
TRBV30,CAWTRRAGTLSGYTF
TRBV2,CASSLQGGSSYEQYF
TRBV5-1,CATREYGDTGELFF
TRBV29-1,CSAGQGLGSTEAFF
TRBV10-2,CASSPRGNQPQHF
TRBV4-1,CASSLDRAGTEAFF
TRBV7-3,CASSPRGGYSEQYF
TRBV30,CALVSHLDAGEQYF
TRBV4-3,CASSQDGTGQGHGYTF
TRBV11-2,CASSPAEDFWSNTEAFF
TRBV10-3,CAISGGDEQYF
TRBV30,CAWSVHPKTNYGYTF